Listed below are T cell receptor beta chains from one sample, sequenced in a study of cytomegalovirus exposure and HLA in healthy donors. Profiled with immunoSEQ multiplex PCR; TCRdb holds only in-frame clones, not every one. This sample yields some 110,000 clones, of which approximately 70% are seen a single time; approximately 8.6% belongs to the top ten. Input material: PBMCs. The receptors derive from a man aged 30 to 45 in good health and CMV-seropositive. CDR3s include the opening cysteine and the closing phenylalanine or tryptophan. The D gene is left open where the match is weak. Clone size is not always given. Where it is, it says once, few, many or a class for expanded clones.

CDR3aa	CDR3nt	abundance	v_gene	d_gene	j_gene
CASSPPRGAGLNTEAFF	TGTGCCAGCTCACCACCGCGAGGCGCAGGGTTAAACACTGAAGCTTTCTTT	NA	TRBV18	NA	TRBJ1-1
CAWRLDRVGTEAFF	TGTGCCTGGAGATTAGACAGGGTGGGCACTGAAGCTTTCTTT	few	TRBV30	TRBD1	TRBJ1-1
CASSRGGDAGELFF	TGTGCCAGCAGCCGAGGAGGAGATGCCGGGGAGCTGTTTTTT	NA	TRBV7-2	NA	TRBJ2-2
CASRFDRGRTYEQYF	TGTGCCAGCAGATTCGACAGGGGTAGAACCTACGAGCAGTACTTC	NA	TRBV6-5	TRBD1	TRBJ2-7
CASSLAHSSNYGYTF	TGTGCCAGCAGCTTAGCTCACTCATCTAACTATGGCTACACCTTC	NA	TRBV7-2	NA	TRBJ1-2
CATRLALGTDTQYF	TGTGCCACTAGACTAGCCCTAGGCACAGATACGCAGTATTTT	NA	TRBV6-5	TRBD2	TRBJ2-3
CASSLRGLAIYNEQFF	TGTGCCAGCAGCCTAAGAGGTCTAGCCATCTACAATGAGCAGTTCTTC	few	TRBV7-3	NA	TRBJ2-1
CSVETGRGYTF	TGCAGCGTTGAGACAGGGCGCGGCTACACCTTC	NA	TRBV29-1	TRBD1	TRBJ1-2
CSVEDQRGPNTEAFF	TGCAGCGTTGAAGATCAGAGGGGGCCGAACACTGAAGCTTTCTTT	NA	TRBV29-1	TRBD1	TRBJ1-1
CASSLVASEQYF	TGTGCCAGCAGCTTAGTAGCCTCCGAGCAGTACTTC	NA	TRBV7-2	NA	TRBJ2-7
CASSFGQGDQPQHF	TGTGCCAGCAGCTTCGGACAGGGAGATCAGCCCCAGCATTTT	NA	TRBV5-5	TRBD1	TRBJ1-5
CASSLSTGRNEKLFF	TGTGCCAGCAGCCTGTCGACAGGGCGGAATGAAAAACTGTTTTTT	once	TRBV7-2	TRBD1	TRBJ1-4
CAWSRGSADTQYF	TGTGCCTGGAGTCGGGGTAGCGCAGATACGCAGTATTTT	NA	TRBV30	NA	TRBJ2-3
CASSWPGQGNQPQHF	TGTGCCAGCAGTTGGCCGGGACAAGGGAATCAGCCCCAGCATTTT	NA	TRBV6-6	NA	TRBJ1-5
CASSDGAQETQYF	TGTGCCAGCAGTGATGGGGCCCAAGAGACCCAGTACTTC	NA	TRBV2	NA	TRBJ2-5
CASRQGREQYF	TGCGCCAGCAGACAGGGACGCGAGCAGTACTTC	NA	TRBV10-1	NA	TRBJ2-7
CASTRSAGELFF	TGTGCCAGCACACGTTCGGCCGGGGAGCTGTTTTTT	NA	TRBV5-6	NA	TRBJ2-2
CASSLGAQGLDEQYF	TGCGCCAGCAGCTTGGGGGCGCAGGGGTTGGACGAGCAGTACTTC	NA	TRBV5-1	NA	TRBJ2-7
CSVDGGGERRGYTF	TGCAGCGTTGATGGGGGGGGCGAACGGCGGGGCTACACCTTC	few	TRBV29-1	NA	TRBJ1-2
CASSLSVTGNIATDTQYF	TGTGCCAGCAGTTTATCGGTGACAGGGAATATAGCAACAGATACGCAGTATTTT	NA	TRBV27	TRBD1	TRBJ2-3
CASSAAVSTRGVYGYTF	TGTGCCAGCAGTGCGGCAGTGTCTACCCGTGGAGTTTATGGCTACACCTTC	NA	TRBV2	NA	TRBJ1-2
CASSRDRRNQPQHF	TGTGCCAGCAGTCGGGACAGGCGAAATCAGCCCCAGCATTTT	NA	TRBV2	TRBD1	TRBJ1-5
CASSQRGPSTDTQYF	TGTGCCAGCAGCCAACGGGGTCCTAGCACAGATACGCAGTATTTT	NA	TRBV14	NA	TRBJ2-3
CASSFYDRVGSSPLHF	TGTGCCAGCAGTTTTTATGACAGGGTGGGAAGTTCACCCCTCCACTTT	NA	TRBV27	TRBD1	TRBJ1-6
CAWSNPISYNEQFF	TGTGCCTGGAGTAATCCCATCTCCTACAATGAGCAGTTCTTC	NA	TRBV30	NA	TRBJ2-1
CASSVATGQGQNIQYF	TGTGCCAGCAGCGTAGCGACCGGTCAGGGCCAAAACATTCAGTACTTC	NA	TRBV9	NA	TRBJ2-4
CASSLIGGGYNEQFF	TGTGCCAGCAGCTTAATTGGAGGTGGCTACAATGAGCAGTTCTTC	NA	TRBV11-2	NA	TRBJ2-1
CAISRGLAGGPGDAYTQYF	TGTGCCATCAGCCGAGGACTAGCGGGAGGGCCGGGGGACGCATATACGCAGTATTTT	NA	TRBV10-3	TRBD2	TRBJ2-3
CASSQPRGWGVLAYNSPLHF	TGCGCCAGCAGTCAGCCCCGGGGGTGGGGGGTTCTGGCTTATAATTCACCCCTCCACTTT	NA	TRBV23-1	NA	TRBJ1-6
CASSSRGAAGTNIQYF	TGTGCCAGCAGCTCCCGGGGGGCGGCCGGGACAAACATTCAGTACTTC	once	TRBV5-4	NA	TRBJ2-4
CASSLAPTGVGEKLFF	TGCGCCAGCAGCCTGGCCCCGACAGGGGTTGGCGAAAAACTGTTTTTT	NA	TRBV5-1	TRBD1	TRBJ1-4
CASSLGIQGGIQYF	TGTGCCAGCAGCTTAGGGATCCAGGGTGGGATTCAGTACTTC	NA	TRBV7-2	NA	TRBJ2-4
CASTYGGNSYEQYF	TGCGCCAGCACCTACGGGGGAAACTCCTACGAGCAGTACTTC	NA	TRBV5-1	NA	TRBJ2-7
CASSREMSYGYTF	TGCGCCAGCAGTCGGGAGATGAGCTATGGCTACACCTTC	NA	TRBV23-1	NA	TRBJ1-2
CASRFAAGGGTDTQYF	TGTGCCAGCAGGTTCGCAGCCGGGGGAGGGACAGATACGCAGTATTTT	NA	TRBV11-2	TRBD2	TRBJ2-3
CASGGGANYGYTF	TGTGCCAGCGGGGGAGGGGCCAACTATGGCTACACCTTC	NA	TRBV6-6	NA	TRBJ1-2
CATTGTDRGFGGYTF	TGTGCCACTACAGGAACGGACAGGGGCTTTGGGGGCTACACCTTC	NA	TRBV27	TRBD1	TRBJ1-2
CASSRTGRGGEAFF	TGTGCCAGCAGTCGGACAGGGCGGGGGGGTGAAGCTTTCTTT	NA	TRBV28	TRBD1	TRBJ1-1
CASSQDMPLNRDSAKANTEAFF	TGTGCCAGCAGCCAAGATATGCCCCTGAACAGGGATAGCGCTAAGGCGAACACTGAAGCTTTCTTT	NA	TRBV14	NA	TRBJ1-1
CASSSRPGDTIYF	TGTGCCAGCAGCTCGCGTCCCGGGGACACCATATATTTT	NA	TRBV9	NA	TRBJ1-3
CASSDSRDRDSGNTIYF	TGTGCCAGCAGTGACTCCCGGGACAGGGATTCTGGAAACACCATATATTTT	NA	TRBV28	TRBD1	TRBJ1-3
CAWSIYFGEITDTQYF	TGTGCCTGGAGTATTTACTTCGGGGAAATCACAGATACGCAGTATTTT	few	TRBV30	NA	TRBJ2-3
CASSYLGNTEAFF	TGTGCCAGCAGTTACCTCGGGAACACTGAAGCTTTCTTT	few	TRBV6-5	NA	TRBJ1-1
CASSLPSGLAGSRAQYF	TGTGCCAGCAGTCTGCCGTCGGGACTAGCGGGGAGTAGGGCGCAGTATTTT	NA	TRBV28	TRBD2	TRBJ2-3
CASSTKWTGGYTGELFF	TGTGCCAGTAGTACCAAATGGACAGGGGGCTACACCGGGGAGCTGTTTTTT	NA	TRBV19	TRBD1	TRBJ2-2
CASSLFGLPTEDNEQFF	TGCGCCAGCAGCTTGTTTGGACTCCCAACAGAAGACAATGAGCAGTTCTTC	once	TRBV5-1	NA	TRBJ2-1
CASSLGEATYTDTQYF	TGCGCCAGCAGCTTGGGGGAGGCCACTTACACAGATACGCAGTATTTT	NA	TRBV5-1	NA	TRBJ2-3
CASSQTSPISGANVLTF	TGTGCCAGCAGCCAGACTAGCCCAATCTCTGGGGCCAACGTCCTGACTTTC	few	TRBV11-1	TRBD2	TRBJ2-6
CASSLELAGVTQYF	TGTGCCAGCAGCTTAGAACTAGCGGGGGTTACGCAGTATTTT	NA	TRBV7-6	TRBD2	TRBJ2-3
CASSLFLRDTYNEQFF	TGTGCCAGCAGCCTTTTCCTGCGGGATACCTACAATGAGCAGTTCTTC	NA	TRBV27	NA	TRBJ2-1
CASSLGTSQFQETQYF	TGCGCCAGCAGCCTTGGGACTAGTCAATTTCAAGAGACCCAGTACTTC	NA	TRBV4-1	TRBD2	TRBJ2-5
CASSERLADTPSYNEQFF	TGTGCCAGCAGTGAAAGACTAGCGGACACCCCCTCCTACAATGAGCAGTTCTTC	NA	TRBV2	TRBD2	TRBJ2-1
CASSIGAGGPPRTDTQYF	TGTGCCAGTAGTATAGGAGCGGGAGGGCCTCCGCGCACAGATACGCAGTATTTT	NA	TRBV19	TRBD2	TRBJ2-3